The clone carrying this T cell receptor (beta chain) was observed a single time. The antigen is undetermined. PCR primers comprised 60 Vbeta and 13 Jbeta primers. Sequencing used immunoSEQ multiplex PCR; TCRdb keeps in-frame clones, though not all of them. Of 120,000 or so clones listed, 65% to 85% are singletons. This sample was taken from a study of cytomegalovirus exposure and HLA in healthy donors. Study-level results: The study listed 150 to 200 cytomegalovirus-associated TCR beta chains. Within an earlier analysis, most TCR beta V segments proved productive either about 90% or about 30% of the time.

The TCR originated in a man younger than 35 in good health and CMV-seropositive. The specimen sequenced was PBMCs.

CDR3 sequence reads: CASSSLGGAGAYEQYF. The CDR3 DNA follows: TGTGCCAGCTCATCTTTAGGAGGGGCAGGCGCCTACGAGCAGTACTTC. V gene TRBV18 combines with J gene TRBJ2-7, with D tentatively TRBD2 (6 bases). V was pared by 5 bases and J by 2 bases, with 19 bases between. Germline CDR1 reads KGHSH; CDR2 reads LQKENI. The CDR3 totals 16 residues.